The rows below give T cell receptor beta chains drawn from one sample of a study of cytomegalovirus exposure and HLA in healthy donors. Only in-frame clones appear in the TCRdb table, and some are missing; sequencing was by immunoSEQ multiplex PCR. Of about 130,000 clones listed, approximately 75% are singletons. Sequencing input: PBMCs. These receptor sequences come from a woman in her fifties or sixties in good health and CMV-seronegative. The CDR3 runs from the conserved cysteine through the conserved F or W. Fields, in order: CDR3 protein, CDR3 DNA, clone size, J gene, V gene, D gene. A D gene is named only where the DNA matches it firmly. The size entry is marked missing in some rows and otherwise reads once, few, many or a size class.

CDR3 protein: CASSLRSRQGSSYEQYF
CDR3 DNA: TGTGCCAGCAGTTTACGGTCTCGACAGGGGTCGTCCTACGAGCAGTACTTC
clone size: .
J gene: TRBJ2-7
V gene: TRBV27
D gene: TRBD1

CDR3 protein: CASSSDSGSRTDTQYF
CDR3 DNA: TGTGCCAGCAGCTCCGATAGCGGGAGCAGGACAGATACGCAGTATTTT
clone size: .
J gene: TRBJ2-3
V gene: TRBV7-2
D gene: TRBD2

CDR3 protein: CSVRADYEQYF
CDR3 DNA: TGCAGTGTCAGGGCAGACTACGAGCAGTACTTC
clone size: .
J gene: TRBJ2-7
V gene: TRBV20-1
D gene: .

CDR3 protein: CASSEGQGVIETQYF
CDR3 DNA: TGTGCCAGCAGCGAGGGACAGGGGGTCATTGAGACCCAGTACTTC
clone size: .
J gene: TRBJ2-5
V gene: TRBV7-2
D gene: TRBD1

CDR3 protein: CASSFKSGRGSYEQYF
CDR3 DNA: TGTGCCAGCAGCTTCAAGAGCGGGAGGGGGTCCTACGAGCAGTACTTC
clone size: .
J gene: TRBJ2-7
V gene: TRBV7-8
D gene: TRBD2

CDR3 protein: CASKSRWRLGSYNEQFF
CDR3 DNA: TGTGCCAGCAAGTCTCGCTGGAGGCTGGGGTCCTACAATGAGCAGTTCTTC
clone size: .
J gene: TRBJ2-1
V gene: TRBV28
D gene: .

CDR3 protein: CASSKIAGTSTYEQYF
CDR3 DNA: TGTGCCAGCAGTAAGATAGCCGGGACTAGCACCTACGAGCAGTACTTC
clone size: .
J gene: TRBJ2-7
V gene: TRBV7-6
D gene: TRBD2

CDR3 protein: CASSATGTEDEKLFF
CDR3 DNA: TGTGCCAGCAGCGCTACCGGGACTGAGGATGAAAAACTGTTTTTT
clone size: .
J gene: TRBJ1-4
V gene: TRBV7-9
D gene: .

CDR3 protein: CASSLASREQYF
CDR3 DNA: TGTGCCAGCAGCTTAGCGTCGCGGGAGCAGTACTTC
clone size: .
J gene: TRBJ2-7
V gene: TRBV7-2
D gene: .

CDR3 protein: CASSSQGGGSYEQYF
CDR3 DNA: TGTGCCAGCAGCTCACAGGGAGGGGGCTCCTACGAGCAGTACTTC
clone size: .
J gene: TRBJ2-7
V gene: TRBV5-8
D gene: .

CDR3 protein: CASRPSGAYEQYF
CDR3 DNA: TGTGCCAGCAGGCCTAGCGGGGCCTACGAGCAGTACTTC
clone size: .
J gene: TRBJ2-7
V gene: TRBV28
D gene: TRBD2

CDR3 protein: CASSRDRGNEQFF
CDR3 DNA: TGTGCCAGCAGTCGGGACAGGGGCAATGAGCAGTTCTTC
clone size: .
J gene: TRBJ2-1
V gene: TRBV27
D gene: TRBD1

CDR3 protein: CASKRDRGKQETQYF
CDR3 DNA: TGTGCCAGCAAAAGGGACAGGGGAAAACAAGAGACCCAGTACTTC
clone size: .
J gene: TRBJ2-5
V gene: TRBV6-5
D gene: TRBD1

CDR3 protein: CASSFQGNAYNSPLHF
CDR3 DNA: TGTGCCAGCAGTTTTCAGGGAAACGCCTATAATTCACCCCTCCACTTT
clone size: .
J gene: TRBJ1-6
V gene: TRBV28
D gene: .

CDR3 protein: CASSYSVRDTGIQYF
CDR3 DNA: TGTGCCAGCAGTTACTCCGTCAGGGACACAGGCATTCAGTACTTC
clone size: .
J gene: TRBJ2-4
V gene: TRBV6-6
D gene: .

CDR3 protein: CASTIIGQGETNYGYTF
CDR3 DNA: TGTGCCAGCACCATTATCGGACAGGGGGAAACTAACTATGGCTACACCTTC
clone size: .
J gene: TRBJ1-2
V gene: TRBV28
D gene: TRBD1

CDR3 protein: CAWRDRGGGNGYTF
CDR3 DNA: TGTGCCTGGAGGGATCGAGGGGGAGGGAACGGCTACACCTTC
clone size: .
J gene: TRBJ1-2
V gene: TRBV30
D gene: .

CDR3 protein: CASSYGTANTEAFF
CDR3 DNA: TGCGCCAGCAGCTACGGGACAGCGAACACTGAAGCTTTCTTT
clone size: .
J gene: TRBJ1-1
V gene: TRBV5-1
D gene: TRBD1

CDR3 protein: CATSWLAGSTDTQYF
CDR3 DNA: TGTGCCACCAGCTGGCTAGCGGGGAGCACAGATACGCAGTATTTT
clone size: .
J gene: TRBJ2-3
V gene: TRBV15
D gene: TRBD2

CDR3 protein: CASQGGMSDYNEQFF
CDR3 DNA: TGTGCCAGCCAGGGAGGGATGTCGGACTACAATGAGCAGTTCTTC
clone size: .
J gene: TRBJ2-1
V gene: TRBV9
D gene: TRBD2

CDR3 protein: CASSQVPTSQETQYF
CDR3 DNA: TGTGCCAGCAGCCAAGTACCGACTTCCCAAGAGACCCAGTACTTC
clone size: few
J gene: TRBJ2-5
V gene: TRBV14
D gene: .

CDR3 protein: CASSFLSTGELFF
CDR3 DNA: TGTGCCAGCAGCTTTCTTAGCACCGGGGAGCTGTTTTTT
clone size: .
J gene: TRBJ2-2
V gene: TRBV11-3
D gene: .

CDR3 protein: CASSQGSGTEAFF
CDR3 DNA: TGTGCCAGCAGTCAGGGTTCGGGTACTGAAGCTTTCTTT
clone size: .
J gene: TRBJ1-1
V gene: TRBV5-8
D gene: .

CDR3 protein: CASSPGQASNYEQYF
CDR3 DNA: TGTGCCAGCAGCCCAGGACAGGCCTCTAACTACGAGCAGTACTTC
clone size: .
J gene: TRBJ2-7
V gene: TRBV7-9
D gene: TRBD1

CDR3 protein: CASRGGLSYEQYF
CDR3 DNA: TGTGCCAGTAGAGGAGGACTCTCCTACGAGCAGTACTTC
clone size: .
J gene: TRBJ2-7
V gene: TRBV19
D gene: .

CDR3 protein: CAWSGLWRSGEQYF
CDR3 DNA: TGTGCCTGGAGTGGTTTATGGCGCTCGGGGGAGCAGTACTTC
clone size: .
J gene: TRBJ2-7
V gene: TRBV30
D gene: .

CDR3 protein: CASSYQAGGDTQYF
CDR3 DNA: TGCGCCAGCAGCTACCAAGCGGGTGGTGATACGCAGTATTTT
clone size: once
J gene: TRBJ2-3
V gene: TRBV4-3
D gene: .

CDR3 protein: CSAIHRGVEKLFF
CDR3 DNA: TGCAGCGCCATCCACCGCGGGGTTGAAAAACTGTTTTTT
clone size: once
J gene: TRBJ1-4
V gene: TRBV29-1
D gene: .

CDR3 protein: CASSLAWTGDQPQHF
CDR3 DNA: TGTGCCAGCAGCTTGGCGTGGACAGGGGATCAGCCCCAGCATTTT
clone size: .
J gene: TRBJ1-5
V gene: TRBV5-8
D gene: TRBD1

CDR3 protein: CASSMGGLLDYAYGYTF
CDR3 DNA: TGTGCCAGTAGTATGGGGGGGCTCTTGGACTATGCCTATGGCTACACCTTC
clone size: few
J gene: TRBJ1-2
V gene: TRBV19
D gene: .

CDR3 protein: CAISINGQPNGYTF
CDR3 DNA: TGTGCCATTTCAATTAACGGACAGCCCAATGGCTACACCTTC
clone size: .
J gene: TRBJ1-2
V gene: TRBV28
D gene: .